The sequence of this TCR beta chain was determined in a study of blood T cell repertoires in COVID-19. Study at large: PBMCs, B-cell-depleted T cells, or T cells were the source of the cDNA or gDNA that made up the material.

Patients in Seattle were enrolled during active infection, then followed longitudinally. Per the original methods: Amplification of reference gene primers was used by the study to estimate nucleated cell counts. Clones were sequenced by immunoSEQ multiplex PCR, and TCRdb holds only the in-frame ones, with some missing. Clone size and V and J calls were adopted from that table, with D and trimming inferred from the DNA. Of under 250,000 clones in the sample, roughly 85% are singletons; the top ten hold 5.1%. The CDR3 loop spans 17 amino acids. V was clipped by 0 bases and J by 3 bases, with 15 bases between them. Germline values: CDR1 LGHDT, CDR2 YNNKEL (reference sequence).

The sample comprised peripheral blood. This receptor was obtained from a man aged 50 or older with COVID-19, enrolled during active disease. The gene calls are TRBV3-1 (or the pseudogene TRBV3-2) and TRBJ2-1; D is possibly TRBD1 (6 bases). The CDR3 spells CASSQEGAVFFYNEQFF. The CDR3, as DNA: TGTGCCAGCAGCCAAGAGGGGGCGGTGTTTTTCTACAATGAGCAGTTCTTC.